Shown below are 21 T cell receptor beta chains from a single sample sequenced in a study of identical twins (TCRdb year 2016). Library construction relied on 5' RACE. Instrument on record: Illumina HiSeq 2000. The raw public data were reprocessed by TCRdb itself: fastp quality trimming at Q25, MiXCR clonotype calling, in-frame beta chains only. Rows matching on CDR3 protein sequence are summarized as one entry with the most common DNA and genes. This sample is represented by about 890,000 distinct CDR3 sequences; 9% to 15% of them were singletons. The ten largest clonotypes hold about 1.5% of the sample. The sample was also reused in another study, on yellow fever vaccine responses in identical twins.

Material for sequencing was PBMCs. Receptors were obtained from a woman aged 18 to 35 in good health.

This chain joins TRBV27 and TRBJ2-2, with D unresolved. V lost 5 bases to trimming and J lost 8 bases, with 21 bases between them. Germline values: CDR1 MNHEY, CDR2 SMNVEV (reference sequence). The CDR3 is 16 residues long. CDR3 loop: CASSTSPRLPPGELFF. The CDR3 nucleotides read TGTGCCAGCAGTACCTCACCCCGGCTACCCCCGGGGGAGCTGTTTTTT.

Turning to this clonotype: A much larger clone sits a single nucleotide away, making a read error possible. V gene TRBV6-5 combines with J gene TRBJ2-1, with D possibly called TRBD1 or TRBD2 (5 bases each). V was trimmed by 0 bases and J by 5 bases, leaving 8 bases between them. Germline values: CDR1 MNHEY, CDR2 SVGAGI. The CDR3 runs to 14 residues. The CDR3 spells CASSYSGPNNEQFF. As DNA, the CDR3 is TGTGCCAGCAGTTACTCGGGACCCAACAATGAGCAGTTCTTC.

The rearrangement links TRBV29-1 to TRBJ1-5; 8 positions agree with TRBD1. With 6 bases clipped from V and 5 bases from J, the junction kept 3 bases outside the gene matches. The germline CDR1 and CDR2 sequences are SQVTM and ANQGSEA. The CDR3 consists of 12 residues. CDR3 sequence reads: CSVGQGYQPQHF. In DNA form, the CDR3 reads TGCAGCGTAGGACAGGGATATCAGCCCCAGCATTTT.

This clonotype was counted only a few times. This rearrangement joins TRBV6-1 to TRBJ2-1, with 8 positions matching TRBD2. Trimming took 7 bases from V and 0 from J; bases not matched to a gene: 5. The germline gives CDR1 MNHNS, CDR2 SASEGT. The CDR3 has 15 residues. The CDR3 loop is CASKAGTSSYNEQFF. The CDR3 nucleotides are TGTGCCAGCAAAGCCGGGACTAGCTCCTACAATGAGCAGTTCTTC.

This clonotype was found a few times. As DNA, the CDR3 is TGCGCCAGCAAGAGCTCTAGCACAGATACGCAGTATTTT. Translation gives CASKSSSTDTQYF. The chain couples TRBV5-1 to TRBJ2-3; D is unclear. The V end was cut by 6 bases, the J end by 0 bases, with 8 bases between. CDR1 and CDR2 from the germline V gene are SGHRS and YFSETQ. The CDR3 is made up of 13 amino acids.

This clonotype was seen only a few times. V gene TRBV12-3 or TRBV12-4 combines with J gene TRBJ2-1; TRBD2 is a possible D gene (5 bases). Trimming took off 1 base at V and 7 bases at J, with 11 bases between the two ends. The CDR3 covers 14 residues. CDR3 nucleotides: TGTGCCAGCAGTTTAGGGCTAGCAACAAATGAGCAGTTCTTC. It encodes CASSLGLATNEQFF.

This clonotype turned up a few times. The chain joins TRBV11-2 to TRBJ2-3; 7 positions agree with TRBD2. The germline CDR1 and CDR2 sequences are SGHAT and FQNNGV. With V trimmed by 1 base and J by 2 bases, 6 bases remained unmatched. This CDR3 comprises 16 residues. DNA of the CDR3: TGTGCCAGCAGCTTAGCTGCGGGGGAACCCACAGATACGCAGTATTTT. It yields the protein CASSLAAGEPTDTQYF. Variable domain in full (rest from reference TRBV11-2 and TRBJ2-3): EAGVAQSPRYKIIEKRQSVAFWCNPISGHATLYWYQQILGQGPKLLIQFQNNGVVDDSQLPKDRFSAERLKGVDSTLKIQPAKLEDSAVYLCASSLAAGEPTDTQYFGPGTRLTVL.

The chain is built from TRBV6-5 and TRBJ2-5; the match to TRBD2 covers 12 bases. Looked up from germline, CDR1 is MNHEY and CDR2 is SVGAGI. This CDR3 comprises 18 residues. The trim removed 0 bases at V and 6 bases at J, leaving 11 bases unmatched. The CDR3 DNA follows: TGTGCCAGCAGTTACTCGTCTAGCGGGGGGGCAGCTTCCCAGACCCAGTACTTC. Amino acid sequence: CASSYSSSGGAASQTQYF.

This rearrangement joins TRBV6-5 to TRBJ1-1; D is perhaps TRBD1 (6 bases). This CDR3 has 14 amino acids. Germline values: CDR1 MNHEY, CDR2 SVGAGI. Trimming removed 4 bases at V and 5 bases at J, with 14 bases between. The CDR3 DNA follows: TGTGCCAGCAGTTTACAGGGTTTGATTACTGAAGCTTTCTTT. Protein: CASSLQGLITEAFF.

This clonotype showed up just once. One base away lies a much larger clone, so this may be a sequencing read error. The chain employs TRBV29-1 and TRBJ2-5, with D possibly matching TRBD2 (5 bases). The CDR3 runs to 18 residues. Between the trimmed V and J ends, which lost 0 bases and 3 bases, there was a span of 23 bases. The germline CDR1 and CDR2 sequences are SQVTM and ANQGSEA. CDR3 loop: CSVEDPIGGAATEETQYF. The CDR3 nucleotides read TGCAGCGTTGAAGATCCTATTGGAGGTGCGGCCACCGAAGAGACCCAGTACTTC.

The chain combines TRBV4-1 with TRBJ2-1; tentatively, D is TRBD2 (7 bases). Germline assignment: CDR1 MGHRA and CDR2 YSYEKL. The CDR3 extends over 16 amino acids. Trimming pared 0 bases from V and 8 bases from J, leaving 17 bases between. CDR3 DNA: TGCGCCAGCAGCCAAGATGAGGGGAAAGGGGGGGATGAGCAGTTCTTC. This codes for CASSQDEGKGGDEQFF.

This clonotype occurred many times. CDR3 amino acids: CASSLWLNTEAFF. The CDR3 coding sequence is TGTGCCAGCAGTTTATGGCTGAACACTGAAGCTTTCTTT. The chain couples TRBV27 to TRBJ1-1; D gene uncertain. CDR1 is MNHEY, CDR2 SMNVEV, per germline (reference sequence). This CDR3 comprises 13 residues. Trimming cost V 1 base and J 0 bases, with 3 bases left between them.

The chain employs TRBV20-1 and TRBJ1-2, with 11 nucleotides matching TRBD1. CDR3 length equals 16 residues. The germline V gene encodes CDR1 DFQATT and CDR2 SNEGSKA (reference sequence). Losses at the gene ends were 1 base for V and 5 bases for J; bases not matched to a gene: 9. The DNA for the CDR3 is TGCAGTGCTAGAGCTATTGGACAGGGGGCATCTTATGGCTACACCTTC. This encodes CSARAIGQGASYGYTF.

In its sample, this clonotype was seen a few times. The chain recombines TRBV5-1 with TRBJ1-1; weak D call: TRBD1 (5 bases). The CDR3 spans 16 residues. Trimming cost V 0 bases and J 2 bases, with 14 bases left between them. The germline V gene encodes CDR1 SGHRS and CDR2 YFSETQ. The DNA of the CDR3 is TGCGCCAGCAGCTTGGTCCAGAAGGGGCCAAACACTGAAGCTTTCTTT. Amino acids: CASSLVQKGPNTEAFF.

The chain carries TRBV7-9 and TRBJ1-1, with D perhaps TRBD1 (5 bases). V was shortened by 5 bases and J by 10 bases, with 20 bases between the two germline ends. This CDR3 is 14 amino acids long. In germline, CDR1 is SEHNR, CDR2 FQNEAQ (reference sequence). CDR3 sequence reads: CASSNLGVGVGAFF. The CDR3 nucleotides read TGTGCCAGCAGCAACCTAGGGGTGGGGGTCGGAGCTTTCTTT.

The table lists this clonotype with a few counts. The genes are TRBV20-1 and TRBJ2-5; TRBD1 or TRBD2 may be the D gene (5 bases each). CDR1 is DFQATT, CDR2 SNEGSKA, per germline (reference sequence). V was trimmed by 5 bases and J by 3 bases, leaving 16 bases between them. CDR3 length: 14 residues. The DNA of the CDR3 is TGCAGTGCTGACGGGACCCCGGGAAAAGAGACCCAGTACTTC. Translating gives CSADGTPGKETQYF.

The chain employs TRBV5-1 and TRBJ2-3, with 9 bases identical to TRBD1. Germline V CDR1 and CDR2: SGHRS, YFSETQ. The CDR3 sequence is 16 residues long. Trimming cost V 2 bases and J 6 bases; bases outside gene matches: 10. The DNA for the CDR3 is TGCGCCAGCAGCTTTTTGGGGCCCGGGACAGGGGATACGCAGTATTTT. Translation: CASSFLGPGTGDTQYF.

CDR3 nucleotide sequence: TGCAGCGTAAGGGGAAACACCGGGGAGCTGTTTTTT. It codes for CSVRGNTGELFF. The chain couples TRBV29-1 to TRBJ2-2; a weak D match, TRBD1 (5 bases). Germline values: CDR1 SQVTM, CDR2 ANQGSEA. The V end lost 6 bases, the J end lost 2 bases, and 7 bases lay between the germline ends. The length of the CDR3 is 12 residues.

This clonotype was seen ten or more times. J is TRBJ2-3 and V is TRBV29-1; D is unresolved. The CDR3 sequence is 12 residues long. The V and J ends lost 3 bases and 4 bases respectively, with 8 bases between them. Germline V lookup: CDR1 SQVTM, CDR2 ANQGSEA. In DNA form, the CDR3 reads TGCAGCGTTGATTCTAGGTCAGATACGCAGTATTTT. It translates to CSVDSRSDTQYF.

This chain connects TRBV7-9 to TRBJ2-3; 7 bases are a match to TRBD1. This CDR3 comprises 16 residues. In germline, CDR1 is SEHNR, CDR2 FQNEAQ (reference sequence). With V trimmed by 4 bases and J by 0 bases, 7 bases remained unmatched. The CDR3 here is CASSSPGQLSTDTQYF. The CDR3 DNA follows: TGTGCCAGCAGCTCGCCGGGACAGCTTAGCACAGATACGCAGTATTTT.

There are a few counts of this clonotype. J is TRBJ1-1 and V is TRBV6-5, with a weak D call TRBD1 (5 bases). The CDR3 runs to 14 residues. Germline V gene sequence: CDR1 MNHEY, CDR2 SVGAGI. Trimming took off 4 bases at V and 1 base at J, with 10 bases between the two ends. Here the CDR3 reads CASSSNGGNTEAFF. The CDR3 region has the DNA TGTGCCAGCAGTTCCAATGGGGGGAACACTGAAGCTTTCTTT.